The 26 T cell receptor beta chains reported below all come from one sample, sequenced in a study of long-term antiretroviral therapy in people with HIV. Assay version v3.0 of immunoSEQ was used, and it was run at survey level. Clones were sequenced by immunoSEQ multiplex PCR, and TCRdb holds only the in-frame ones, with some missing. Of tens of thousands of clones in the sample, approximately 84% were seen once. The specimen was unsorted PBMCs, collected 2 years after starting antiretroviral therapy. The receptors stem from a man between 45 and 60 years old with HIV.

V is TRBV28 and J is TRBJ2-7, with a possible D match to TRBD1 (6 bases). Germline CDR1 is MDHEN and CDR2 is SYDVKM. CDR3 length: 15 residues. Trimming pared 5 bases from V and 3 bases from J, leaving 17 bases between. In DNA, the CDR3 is TGTGCCAGCAGTCTGTACTGGGACAAAATCTACGAGCAGTACTTC. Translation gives CASSLYWDKIYEQYF.

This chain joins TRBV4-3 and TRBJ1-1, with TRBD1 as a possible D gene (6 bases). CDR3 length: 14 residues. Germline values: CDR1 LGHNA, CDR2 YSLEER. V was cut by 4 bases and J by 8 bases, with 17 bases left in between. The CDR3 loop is CASSPTGPGVEAFF. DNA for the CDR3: TGCGCCAGCAGCCCAACTGGTCCAGGGGTGGAAGCTTTCTTT.

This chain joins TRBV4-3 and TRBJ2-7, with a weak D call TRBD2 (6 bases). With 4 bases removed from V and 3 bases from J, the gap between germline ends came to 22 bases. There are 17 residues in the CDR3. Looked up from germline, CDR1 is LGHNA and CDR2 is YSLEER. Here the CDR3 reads CASSLLTIAEKDYEQYF. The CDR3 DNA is TGCGCCAGCAGCCTCCTGACCATAGCGGAAAAAGACTACGAGCAGTACTTC.

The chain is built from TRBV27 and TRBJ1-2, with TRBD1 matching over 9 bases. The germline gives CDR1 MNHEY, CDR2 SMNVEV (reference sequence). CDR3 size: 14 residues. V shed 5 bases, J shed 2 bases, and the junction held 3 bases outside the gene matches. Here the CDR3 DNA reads TGTGCCAGCAGTCACAGGGGGCGCAACTATGGCTACACCTTC. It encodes CASSHRGRNYGYTF.

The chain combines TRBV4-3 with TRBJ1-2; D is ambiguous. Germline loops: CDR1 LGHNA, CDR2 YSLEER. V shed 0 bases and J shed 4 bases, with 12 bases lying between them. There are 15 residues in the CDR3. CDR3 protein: CASSQDLWTAYGYTF. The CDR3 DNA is TGCGCCAGCAGCCAAGATCTTTGGACGGCCTATGGCTACACCTTC.

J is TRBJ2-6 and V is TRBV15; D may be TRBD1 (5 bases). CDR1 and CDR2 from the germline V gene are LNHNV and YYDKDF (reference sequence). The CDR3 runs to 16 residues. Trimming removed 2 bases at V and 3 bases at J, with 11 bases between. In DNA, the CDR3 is TGTGCCACCAGCAGAACGACAGCGTATGGGGCCAACGTCCTGACTTTC. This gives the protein CATSRTTAYGANVLTF.

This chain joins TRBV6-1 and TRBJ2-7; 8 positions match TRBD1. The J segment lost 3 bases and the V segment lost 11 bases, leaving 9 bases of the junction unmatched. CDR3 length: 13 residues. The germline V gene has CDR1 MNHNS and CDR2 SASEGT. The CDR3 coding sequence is TGTGCCTGCGACCGGGACAGGAGCTACGAGCAGTACTTC. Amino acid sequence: CACDRDRSYEQYF.

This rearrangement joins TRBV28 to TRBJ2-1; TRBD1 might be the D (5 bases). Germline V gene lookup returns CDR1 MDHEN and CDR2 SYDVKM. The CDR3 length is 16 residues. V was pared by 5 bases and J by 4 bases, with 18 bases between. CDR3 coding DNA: TGTGCCAGCAGTCCCGCCGACAGAAGAAGGTACAATGAGCAGTTCTTC. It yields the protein CASSPADRRRYNEQFF.

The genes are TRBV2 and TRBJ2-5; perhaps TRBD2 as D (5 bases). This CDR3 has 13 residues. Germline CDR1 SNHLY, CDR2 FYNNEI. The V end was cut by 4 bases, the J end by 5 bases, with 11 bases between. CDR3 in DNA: TGTGCCAGCAGTGTGCTAGCCTCGGAGACCCAGTACTTC. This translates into CASSVLASETQYF.

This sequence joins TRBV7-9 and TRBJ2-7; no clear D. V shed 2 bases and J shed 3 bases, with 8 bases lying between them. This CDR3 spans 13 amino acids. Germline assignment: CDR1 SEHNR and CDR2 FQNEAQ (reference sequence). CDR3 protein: CASSLPGFYEQYF. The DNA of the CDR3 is TGTGCCAGCAGCTTACCAGGCTTCTACGAGCAGTACTTC.

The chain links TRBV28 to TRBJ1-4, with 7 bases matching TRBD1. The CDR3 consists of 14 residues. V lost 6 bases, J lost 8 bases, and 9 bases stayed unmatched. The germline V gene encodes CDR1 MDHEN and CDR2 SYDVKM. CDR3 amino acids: CASSSGTVEEKLFF. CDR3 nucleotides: TGTGCCAGCAGCTCCGGGACAGTGGAGGAAAAACTGTTTTTT. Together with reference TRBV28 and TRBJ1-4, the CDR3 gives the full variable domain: DVKVTQSSRYLVKRTGEKVFLECVQDMDHENMFWYRQDPGLGLRLIYFSYDVKMKEKGDIPEGYSVSREKKERFSLILESASTNQTSMYLCASSSGTVEEKLFFGSGTQLSVL.

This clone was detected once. CDR3 sequence: CASSTGSWGSQPQHF. CDR3 coding DNA: TGTGCCAGCTCCACCGGTAGTTGGGGGAGTCAGCCCCAGCATTTT. The rearrangement links TRBV18 to TRBJ1-5; maybe TRBD1 (5 bases). The germline gives CDR1 KGHSH, CDR2 LQKENI. This CDR3 is 15 amino acids long. The V and J ends lost 6 bases and 6 bases respectively, with 18 bases between them.

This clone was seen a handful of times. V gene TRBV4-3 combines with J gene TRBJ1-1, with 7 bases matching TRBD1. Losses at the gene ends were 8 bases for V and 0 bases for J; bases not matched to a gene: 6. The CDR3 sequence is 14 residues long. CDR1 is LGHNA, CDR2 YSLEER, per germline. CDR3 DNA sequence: TGCGCCAGCTCGACAGGGAGAATGAACACTGAAGCTTTCTTT. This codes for CASSTGRMNTEAFF.

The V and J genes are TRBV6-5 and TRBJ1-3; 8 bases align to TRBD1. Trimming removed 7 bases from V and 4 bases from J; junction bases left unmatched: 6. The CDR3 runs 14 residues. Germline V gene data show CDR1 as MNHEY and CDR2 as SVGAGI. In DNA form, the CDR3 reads TGTGCCAGCACCCGGACAGGGAAAGGAAACACCATATATTTT. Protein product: CASTRTGKGNTIYF.

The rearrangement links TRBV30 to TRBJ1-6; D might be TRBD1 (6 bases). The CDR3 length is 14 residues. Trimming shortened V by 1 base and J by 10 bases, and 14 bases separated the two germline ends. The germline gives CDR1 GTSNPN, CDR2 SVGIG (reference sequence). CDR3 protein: CAWSGSGGRSPLHF. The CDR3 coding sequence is TGTGCCTGGAGTGGCTCGGGGGGCAGGTCACCCCTCCACTTT.

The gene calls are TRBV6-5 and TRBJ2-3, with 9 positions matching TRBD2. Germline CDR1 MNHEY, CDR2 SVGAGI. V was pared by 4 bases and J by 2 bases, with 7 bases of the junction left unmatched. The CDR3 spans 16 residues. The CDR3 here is CASSFSSGAFTDTQYF. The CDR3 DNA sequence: TGTGCCAGCAGTTTCTCTAGCGGGGCTTTCACAGATACGCAGTATTTT.

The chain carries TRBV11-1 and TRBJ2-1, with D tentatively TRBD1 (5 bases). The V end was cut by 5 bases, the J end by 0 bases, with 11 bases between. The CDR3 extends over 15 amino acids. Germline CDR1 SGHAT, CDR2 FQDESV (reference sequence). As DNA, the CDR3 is TGTGCCAGCAGCAAAAGACAGATCTCCTACAATGAGCAGTTCTTC. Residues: CASSKRQISYNEQFF.

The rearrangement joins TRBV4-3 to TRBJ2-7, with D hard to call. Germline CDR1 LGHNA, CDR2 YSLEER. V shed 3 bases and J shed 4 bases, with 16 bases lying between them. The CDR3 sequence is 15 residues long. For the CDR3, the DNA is TGCGCCAGCAGCCAGGAACACAGAATATATTACGAGCAGTACTTC. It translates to CASSQEHRIYYEQYF.

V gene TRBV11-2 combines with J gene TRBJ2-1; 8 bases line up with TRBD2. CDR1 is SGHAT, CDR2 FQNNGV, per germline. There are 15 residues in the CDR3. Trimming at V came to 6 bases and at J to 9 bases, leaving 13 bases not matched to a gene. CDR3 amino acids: CASRAAGGPGTEQFF. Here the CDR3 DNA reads TGTGCCAGCAGAGCCGCGGGGGGCCCTGGCACTGAGCAGTTCTTC. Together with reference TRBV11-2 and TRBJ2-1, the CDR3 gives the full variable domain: EAGVAQSPRYKIIEKRQSVAFWCNPISGHATLYWYQQILGQGPKLLIQFQNNGVVDDSQLPKDRFSAERLKGVDSTLKIQPAKLEDSAVYLCASRAAGGPGTEQFFGPGTRLTVL.

Here the CDR3 DNA reads TGTGCCAGCAGCTCCCCCTCCGGGGACCGCTCGGTCGAGACCCAGTACTTC. As protein: CASSSPSGDRSVETQYF. The rearrangement joins TRBV11-3 to TRBJ2-5; tentatively, D is TRBD1 or TRBD2 (5 bases each). Germline assignment: CDR1 SGHNT and CDR2 YENEEA. Trimming removed 4 bases at V and 5 bases at J, with 23 bases between. The CDR3 spans 17 residues. The variable domain in full, with the rest retrieved from reference TRBV11-3 and TRBJ2-5, is EAGVVQSPRYKIIEKKQPVAFWCNPISGHNTLYWYLQNLGQGPELLIRYENEEAVDDSQLPKDRFSAERLKGVDSTLKIQPAELGDSAVYLCASSSPSGDRSVETQYFGPGTRLLVL.

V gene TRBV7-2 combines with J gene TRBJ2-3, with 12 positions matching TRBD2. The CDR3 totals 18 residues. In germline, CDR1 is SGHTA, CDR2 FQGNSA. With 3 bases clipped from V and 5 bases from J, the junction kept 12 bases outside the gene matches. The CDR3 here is CASSFRTSGALRQDTQYF. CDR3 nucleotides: TGTGCCAGCAGCTTTCGGACTAGCGGGGCCCTAAGGCAAGATACGCAGTATTTT.

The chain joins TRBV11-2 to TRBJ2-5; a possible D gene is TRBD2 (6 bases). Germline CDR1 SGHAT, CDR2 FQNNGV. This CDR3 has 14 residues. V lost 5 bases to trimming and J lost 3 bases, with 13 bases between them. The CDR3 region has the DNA TGTGCCAGCAGCCTCCCGGGGGTAAAAGAGACCCAGTACTTC. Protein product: CASSLPGVKETQYF.

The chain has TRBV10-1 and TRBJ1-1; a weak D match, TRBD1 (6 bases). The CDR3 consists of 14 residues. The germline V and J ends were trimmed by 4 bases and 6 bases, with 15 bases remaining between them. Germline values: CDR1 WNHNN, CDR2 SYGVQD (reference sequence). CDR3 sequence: CASSADSPSSEAFF. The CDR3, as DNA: TGCGCCAGCAGTGCGGACAGCCCGTCGTCTGAAGCTTTCTTT.

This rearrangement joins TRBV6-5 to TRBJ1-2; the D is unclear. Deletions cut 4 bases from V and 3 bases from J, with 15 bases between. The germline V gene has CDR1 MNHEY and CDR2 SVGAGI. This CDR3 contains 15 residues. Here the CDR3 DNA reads TGTGCCAGCAGTTTATCGACTGATCCCTACTATGGCTACACCTTC. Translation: CASSLSTDPYYGYTF.

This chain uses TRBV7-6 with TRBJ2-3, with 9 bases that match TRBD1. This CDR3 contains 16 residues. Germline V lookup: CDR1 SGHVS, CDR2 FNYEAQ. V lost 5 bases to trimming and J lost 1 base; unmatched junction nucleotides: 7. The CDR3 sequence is CASSPRTGVRTDTQYF. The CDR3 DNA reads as TGTGCCAGCAGCCCTCGGACAGGGGTGCGCACAGATACGCAGTATTTT.

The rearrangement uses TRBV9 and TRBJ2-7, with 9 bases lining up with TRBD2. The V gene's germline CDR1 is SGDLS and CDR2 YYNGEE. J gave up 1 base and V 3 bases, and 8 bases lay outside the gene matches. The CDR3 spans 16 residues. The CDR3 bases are TGTGCCAGCAGCGCATCCACTAGCGGGTTTTCCTACGAGCAGTACTTC. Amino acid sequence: CASSASTSGFSYEQYF.